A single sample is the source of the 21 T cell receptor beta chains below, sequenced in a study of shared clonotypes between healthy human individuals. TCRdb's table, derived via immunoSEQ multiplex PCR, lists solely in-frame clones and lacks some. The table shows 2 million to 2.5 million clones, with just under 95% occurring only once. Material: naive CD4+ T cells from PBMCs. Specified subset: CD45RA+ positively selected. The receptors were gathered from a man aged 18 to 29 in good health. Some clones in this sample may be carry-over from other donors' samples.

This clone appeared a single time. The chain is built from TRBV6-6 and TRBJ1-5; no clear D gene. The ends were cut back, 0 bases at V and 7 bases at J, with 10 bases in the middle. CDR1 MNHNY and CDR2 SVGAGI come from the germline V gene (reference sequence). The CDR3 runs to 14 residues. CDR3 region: CASSYSVPNQPQHF. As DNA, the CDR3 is TGTGCCAGCAGTTACTCCGTTCCAAACCAGCCCCAGCATTTT.

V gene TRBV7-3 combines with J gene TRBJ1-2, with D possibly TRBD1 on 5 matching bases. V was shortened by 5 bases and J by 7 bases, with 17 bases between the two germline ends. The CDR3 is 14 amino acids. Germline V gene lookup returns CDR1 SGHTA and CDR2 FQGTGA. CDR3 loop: CASSPNPRAGGYTF. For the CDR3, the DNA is TGTGCCAGCAGCCCCAATCCCAGGGCCGGTGGCTACACCTTC.

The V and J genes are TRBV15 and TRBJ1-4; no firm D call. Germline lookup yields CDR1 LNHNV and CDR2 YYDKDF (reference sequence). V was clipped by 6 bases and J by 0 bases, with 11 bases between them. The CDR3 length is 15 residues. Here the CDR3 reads CATRSWEATNEKLFF. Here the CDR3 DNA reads TGTGCCACCAGGAGTTGGGAGGCAACTAATGAAAAACTGTTTTTT. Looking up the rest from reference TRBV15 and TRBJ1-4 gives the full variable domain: DAMVIQNPRYQVTQFGKPVTLSCSQTLNHNVMYWYQQKSSQAPKLLFHYYDKDFNNEADTPDNFQSRRPNTSFCFLDIRSPGLGDTAMYLCATRSWEATNEKLFFGSGTQLSVL.

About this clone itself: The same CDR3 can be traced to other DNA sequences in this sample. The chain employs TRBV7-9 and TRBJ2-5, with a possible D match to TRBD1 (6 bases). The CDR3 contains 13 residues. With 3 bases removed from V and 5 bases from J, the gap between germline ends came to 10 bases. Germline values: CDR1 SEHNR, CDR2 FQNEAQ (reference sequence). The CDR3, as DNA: TGTGCCAGCAGCTTCAGGGGAGAGGAGACCCAGTACTTC. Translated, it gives CASSFRGEETQYF.

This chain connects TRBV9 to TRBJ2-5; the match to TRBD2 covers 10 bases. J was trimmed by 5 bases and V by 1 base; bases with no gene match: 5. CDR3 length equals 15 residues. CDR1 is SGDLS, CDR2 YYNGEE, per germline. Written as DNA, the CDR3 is TGTGCCAGCAGCGTATCTGGGACTAGCGTCGAGACCCAGTACTTC. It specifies CASSVSGTSVETQYF. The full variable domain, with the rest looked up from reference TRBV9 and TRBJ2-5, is DSGVTQTPKHLITATGQRVTLRCSPRSGDLSVYWYQQSLDQGLQFLIQYYNGEERAKGNILERFSAQQFPDLHSELNLSSLELGDSALYFCASSVSGTSVETQYFGPGTRLLVL.

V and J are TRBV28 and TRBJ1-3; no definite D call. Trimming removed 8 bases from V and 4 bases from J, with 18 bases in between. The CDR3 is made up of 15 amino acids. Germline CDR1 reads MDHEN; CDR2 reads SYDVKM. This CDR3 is CASGSGPGSGNTIYF. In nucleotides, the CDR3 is TGTGCCAGCGGATCAGGTCCTGGAAGCGGAAACACCATATATTTT.

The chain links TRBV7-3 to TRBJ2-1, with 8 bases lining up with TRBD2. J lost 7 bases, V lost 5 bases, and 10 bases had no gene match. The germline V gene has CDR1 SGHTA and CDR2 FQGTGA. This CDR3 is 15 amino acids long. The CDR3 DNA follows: TGTGCCAGCAGCCGACGGGAGGGCCTGTCTAATGAGCAGTTCTTC. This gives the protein CASSRREGLSNEQFF.

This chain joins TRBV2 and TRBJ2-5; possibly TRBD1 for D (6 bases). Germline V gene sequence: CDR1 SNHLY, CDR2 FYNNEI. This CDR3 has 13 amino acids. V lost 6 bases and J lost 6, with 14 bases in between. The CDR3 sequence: CASRQGKGKTQYF. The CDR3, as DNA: TGTGCCAGCAGGCAGGGGAAGGGGAAGACCCAGTACTTC.

The DNA for the CDR3 is TGTGCCAGCAGTGAAAACCCTTCCGATACGCAGTATTTT. It translates to CASSENPSDTQYF. V and J are TRBV6-1 and TRBJ2-3; the D is unclear. Trimming took 2 bases from V and 6 from J, leaving 9 bases between them. Germline V CDR1 and CDR2: MNHNS, SASEGT. The CDR3 is 13 amino acids.

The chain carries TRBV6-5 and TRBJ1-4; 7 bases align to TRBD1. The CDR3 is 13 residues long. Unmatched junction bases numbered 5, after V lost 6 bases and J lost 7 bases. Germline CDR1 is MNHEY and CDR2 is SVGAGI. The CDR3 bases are TGTGCCAGCAGACTCCGGGACAGTGAAAAACTGTTTTTT. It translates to CASRLRDSEKLFF.

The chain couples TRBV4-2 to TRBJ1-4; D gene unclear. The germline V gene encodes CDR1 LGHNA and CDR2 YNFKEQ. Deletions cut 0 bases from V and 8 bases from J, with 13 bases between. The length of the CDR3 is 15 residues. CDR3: CASSQEVEGWEKLFF. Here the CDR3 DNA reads TGTGCCAGCAGCCAAGAAGTAGAGGGCTGGGAAAAACTGTTTTTT.

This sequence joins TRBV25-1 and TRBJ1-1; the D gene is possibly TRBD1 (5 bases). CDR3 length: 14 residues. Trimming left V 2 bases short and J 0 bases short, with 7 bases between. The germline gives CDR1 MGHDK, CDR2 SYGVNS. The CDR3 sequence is CASSEPGMNTEAFF. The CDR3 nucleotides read TGTGCCAGCAGTGAACCAGGGATGAACACTGAAGCTTTCTTT. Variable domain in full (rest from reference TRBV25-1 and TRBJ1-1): EADIYQTPRYLVIGTGKKITLECSQTMGHDKMYWYQQDPGMELHLIHYSYGVNSTEKGDLSSESTVSRIRTEHFPLTLESARPSHTSQYLCASSEPGMNTEAFFGQGTRLTVV.

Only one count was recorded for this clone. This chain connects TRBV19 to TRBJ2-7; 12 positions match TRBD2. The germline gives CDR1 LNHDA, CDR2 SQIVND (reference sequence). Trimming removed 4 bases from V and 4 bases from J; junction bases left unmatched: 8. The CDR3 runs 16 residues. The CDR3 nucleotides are TGTGCCAGTAGTAAAGGACTAGCGGGATTTTTATACGAGCAGTACTTC. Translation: CASSKGLAGFLYEQYF.

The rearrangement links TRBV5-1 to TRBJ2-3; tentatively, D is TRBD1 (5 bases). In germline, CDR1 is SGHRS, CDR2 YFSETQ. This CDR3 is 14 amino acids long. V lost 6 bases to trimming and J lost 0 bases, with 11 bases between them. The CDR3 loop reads CASTVGASTDTQYF. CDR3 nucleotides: TGCGCCAGCACGGTAGGGGCTAGCACAGATACGCAGTATTTT.

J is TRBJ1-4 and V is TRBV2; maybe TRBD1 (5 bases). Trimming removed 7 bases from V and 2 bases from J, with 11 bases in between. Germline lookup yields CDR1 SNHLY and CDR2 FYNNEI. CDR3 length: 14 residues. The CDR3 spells CASKGVPTNEKLFF. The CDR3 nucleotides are TGTGCCAGCAAAGGGGTTCCGACTAATGAAAAACTGTTTTTT.

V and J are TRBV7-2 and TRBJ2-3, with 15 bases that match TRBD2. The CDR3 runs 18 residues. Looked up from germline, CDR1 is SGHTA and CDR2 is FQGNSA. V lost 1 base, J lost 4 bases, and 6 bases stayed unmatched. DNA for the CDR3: TGTGCCAGCAGCTTAGAGGGACTAGCGGGAGGCGTCGCAGATACGCAGTATTTT. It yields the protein CASSLEGLAGGVADTQYF.

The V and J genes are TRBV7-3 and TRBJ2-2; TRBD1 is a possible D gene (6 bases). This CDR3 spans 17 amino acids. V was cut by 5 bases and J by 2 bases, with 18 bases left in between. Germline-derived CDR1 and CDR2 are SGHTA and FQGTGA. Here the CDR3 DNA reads TGTGCCAGCAGCCCCCGTCCCGGGACACGAAACACCGGGGAGCTGTTTTTT. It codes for CASSPRPGTRNTGELFF.

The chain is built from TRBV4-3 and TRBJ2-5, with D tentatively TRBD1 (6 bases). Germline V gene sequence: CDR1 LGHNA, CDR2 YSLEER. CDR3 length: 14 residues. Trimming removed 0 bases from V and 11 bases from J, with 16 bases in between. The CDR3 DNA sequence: TGCGCCAGCAGCCAAGATAAACAGGGTCCTCAGCAGTACTTC. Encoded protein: CASSQDKQGPQQYF.

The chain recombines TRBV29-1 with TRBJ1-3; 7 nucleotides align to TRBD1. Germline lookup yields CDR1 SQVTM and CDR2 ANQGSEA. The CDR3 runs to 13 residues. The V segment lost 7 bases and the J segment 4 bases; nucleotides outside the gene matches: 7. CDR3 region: CSAATGTGNTIYF. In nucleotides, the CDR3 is TGCAGCGCCGCGACAGGGACGGGAAACACCATATATTTT. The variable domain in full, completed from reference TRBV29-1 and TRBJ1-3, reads SAVISQKPSRDICQRGTSLTIQCQVDSQVTMMFWYRQQPGQSLTLIATANQGSEATYESGFVIDKFPISRPNLTFSTLTVSNMSPEDSSIYLCSAATGTGNTIYFGEGSWLTVV.

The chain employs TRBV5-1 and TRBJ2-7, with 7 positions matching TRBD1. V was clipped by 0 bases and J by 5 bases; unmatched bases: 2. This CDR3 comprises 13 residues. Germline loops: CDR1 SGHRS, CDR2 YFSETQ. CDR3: CASSLDGQDEQYF. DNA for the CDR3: TGCGCCAGCAGCTTGGATGGACAGGACGAGCAGTACTTC.

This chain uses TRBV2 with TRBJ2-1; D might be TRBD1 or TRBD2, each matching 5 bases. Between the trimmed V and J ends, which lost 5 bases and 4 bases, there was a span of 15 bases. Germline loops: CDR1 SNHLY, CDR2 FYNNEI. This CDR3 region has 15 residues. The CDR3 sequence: CASSRDGVFYNEQFF. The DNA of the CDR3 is TGTGCCAGCAGTCGGGACGGAGTATTTTACAATGAGCAGTTCTTC.